What follows are 16 T cell receptor beta chains derived from one specimen sequenced in a study of blood T cell repertoires in COVID-19 (TCRdb year 2020). Libraries were made using the immunoSEQ multiplex PCR assay. Held by TCRdb, this immuneACCESS table contains in-frame sequences only and omits some clones. Under half of the omission traces to an unresolved V gene where checked; the cause of the rest is unknown. The sample yields about 120,000 clones; 75% to 90% were counted once. The leading ten clones occupy roughly a quarter of the sample. The specimen was peripheral blood. These receptors were collected from an older man with active or convalescent COVID-19.

The V gene is TRBV7-9, the J gene TRBJ1-4; D unresolved. The CDR3 has 15 residues. Germline CDR1 and CDR2: SEHNR and FQNEAQ (reference sequence). Deletions cut 2 bases from V and 4 bases from J, with 11 bases between. The CDR3, as DNA: TGTGCCAGCAGCTTAATGTCTGGCGGTAATGAAAAACTGTTTTTT. This translates into CASSLMSGGNEKLFF.

This sequence joins TRBV11-2 and TRBJ2-2, with 9 positions matching TRBD2. Germline V gene data show CDR1 as SGHAT and CDR2 as FQNNGV. This CDR3 comprises 17 residues. Trimming removed 3 bases from V and 4 bases from J; junction bases left unmatched: 9. The chain's CDR3 is CASSFTGTSLSTGELFF. The CDR3 coding sequence is TGTGCCAGCAGCTTCACCGGGACTAGCCTATCCACCGGGGAGCTGTTTTTT.

The J gene is TRBJ2-7, the V gene TRBV7-2, with D possibly matching TRBD1 (6 bases). The germline V gene encodes CDR1 SGHTA and CDR2 FQGNSA. The CDR3 length is 16 residues. V gave up 2 bases and J gave up 2 bases, with 16 bases separating them. DNA of the CDR3: TGTGCCAGCAGCTTATGGGGCAGGGGTTTTACCTACGAGCAGTACTTC. This translates into CASSLWGRGFTYEQYF.

V usage is TRBV7-3 and J usage is TRBJ2-7, with D possibly matching TRBD1 (6 bases). CDR1 and CDR2 from the germline V gene are SGHTA and FQGTGA. V lost 4 bases and J lost 11, with 12 bases in between. The CDR3 contains 11 residues. The DNA of the CDR3 is TGTGCCAGCAGCTCCTATCCAGGGGAGTACTTC. It is translated as CASSSYPGEYF.

This rearrangement joins TRBV29-1 to TRBJ1-5; D might be TRBD1 (5 bases). The CDR3 extends over 13 amino acids. V lost 7 bases and J lost 3, with 13 bases in between. The germline V gene encodes CDR1 SQVTM and CDR2 ANQGSEA. CDR3 in amino acids: CSEGTGLNQPQHF. The CDR3 nucleotides read TGCAGCGAGGGAACAGGCCTCAATCAGCCCCAGCATTTT.

This clone was detected once. Sequence at one end of the junction differs from germline and may be a read error. This sequence joins TRBV28 and TRBJ2-3, with 15 bases identical to TRBD2. The CDR3 consists of 14 residues. Germline lookup yields CDR1 MDHEN and CDR2 SYDVKM. CDR3 protein: CASNLGLAGGVGNF. Written as DNA, the CDR3 is TGTGCCAGCAACCTCGGACTAGCGGGAGGGGTCGGGAATTTT.

V gene TRBV11-3 combines with J gene TRBJ2-2; no clear D gene. This CDR3 is built from 16 residues. V lost 4 bases to trimming and J lost 3 bases, with 15 bases between them. Per germline, CDR1 SGHNT and CDR2 YENEEA. The CDR3 loop is CASSYQALRDTGELFF. The CDR3 nucleotides read TGTGCCAGCAGCTATCAAGCCCTTCGGGACACCGGGGAGCTGTTTTTT. The entire variable domain, with the rest obtained from reference TRBV11-3 and TRBJ2-2, is as follows: EAGVVQSPRYKIIEKKQPVAFWCNPISGHNTLYWYLQNLGQGPELLIRYENEEAVDDSQLPKDRFSAERLKGVDSTLKIQPAELGDSAVYLCASSYQALRDTGELFFGEGSRLTVL.

The rearrangement joins TRBV19 to TRBJ2-5, with 10 nucleotides matching TRBD2. V shed 2 bases and J 2 bases; nucleotides not matched to a gene: 11. Germline V CDR1 and CDR2: LNHDA, SQIVND (reference sequence). This CDR3 is built from 18 residues. This chain's CDR3 is CASSIKTASGSTQETQYF. CDR3 in DNA: TGTGCCAGTAGTATAAAGACGGCTAGCGGGAGCACTCAAGAGACCCAGTACTTC.

This chain links TRBV27 with TRBJ2-7, with 8 bases fitting TRBD1. Germline V gene data show CDR1 as MNHEY and CDR2 as SMNVEV (reference sequence). V was pared by 5 bases and J by 2 bases, with 8 bases of the junction left unmatched. The CDR3 runs 15 residues. The CDR3 region is CASSVRTGPAYEQYF. In DNA form, the CDR3 reads TGTGCCAGCAGTGTCAGGACAGGGCCAGCCTACGAGCAGTACTTC.

The rearrangement links TRBV7-8 to TRBJ2-3, with D perhaps TRBD1 (5 bases). The CDR3 length is 15 residues. V dropped 2 bases and J dropped 4 bases, with 13 bases sitting between them. Germline CDR1 reads SGHVS; CDR2 reads FQNEAQ. CDR3 in DNA: TGTGCCAGCAGCTTATTAGGGGCGGCGGCAGATACGCAGTATTTT. Its translation is CASSLLGAAADTQYF.

V is TRBV18 and J is TRBJ2-2, with D perhaps TRBD2 (5 bases). Germline V gene data show CDR1 as KGHSH and CDR2 as LQKENI. Trimming took off 0 bases at V and 6 bases at J, with 5 bases between the two ends. The CDR3 runs to 13 residues. The CDR3 loop is CASSPPGAGELFF. Here the CDR3 DNA reads TGTGCCAGCTCACCACCCGGGGCCGGGGAGCTGTTTTTT.

V gene TRBV3-1 (or the pseudogene TRBV3-2) combines with J gene TRBJ1-5; D ambiguous. The V gene's germline CDR1 is LGHDT and CDR2 YNNKEL (reference sequence). The CDR3 spans 14 residues. Trimming stripped 5 bases from V and 1 base from J, with 9 bases between. CDR3 sequence (DNA): TGTGCCAGCAGCTTAAGAGGGAGCAATCAGCCCCAGCATTTT. It translates to CASSLRGSNQPQHF.

The chain is built from TRBV19 and TRBJ1-5; possibly TRBD1 for D (5 bases). The CDR3 runs to 17 residues. V lost 2 bases and J lost 3, with 17 bases in between. The germline CDR1 and CDR2 sequences are LNHDA and SQIVND (reference sequence). CDR3: CASSIFRDWGINQPQHF. As DNA, the CDR3 is TGTGCCAGTAGTATATTCAGGGACTGGGGGATCAATCAGCCCCAGCATTTT.

This chain joins TRBV18 and TRBJ1-1, with D possibly matching TRBD1 (6 bases). V gave up 5 bases and J gave up 1 base, with 11 bases separating them. Germline V gene lookup returns CDR1 KGHSH and CDR2 LQKENI. The CDR3 has 14 residues. The chain's CDR3 is CASSSGTSNTEAFF. Here the CDR3 DNA reads TGTGCCAGCTCATCCGGGACATCGAACACTGAAGCTTTCTTT.

The V and J genes are TRBV7-2 and TRBJ1-2; 7 nucleotides align to TRBD1. This CDR3 has 15 amino acids. CDR1 and CDR2 from the germline V gene are SGHTA and FQGNSA. J was trimmed by 6 bases and V by 5 bases; bases with no gene match: 12. CDR3 in amino acids: CASSPGQTRTDGYTF. The CDR3 bases are TGTGCCAGCAGCCCGGGACAGACCCGCACGGATGGCTACACCTTC.

Only a few counts were recorded for this clone. The chain joins TRBV5-4 to TRBJ2-2; 10 bases are a match to TRBD2. This CDR3 contains 15 residues. Trimming at V came to 6 bases and at J to 1 base, leaving 3 bases not matched to a gene. CDR1 and CDR2 from the germline V gene are SGHNT and YYREEE (reference sequence). The CDR3 bases are TGTGCCAGCACCATAGCGGGAGGGAACACCGGGGAGCTGTTTTTT. Amino acid sequence: CASTIAGGNTGELFF.